This T cell receptor beta chain was captured in a study of T cell repertoires in cytomegalovirus infection. Study details: Signatures in public TCR beta sequences pointed to both CMV infection and matching HLA type.

MiXCR, run by TCRdb on the reads, gives a single entry per CDR3 protein. This sample has 510,000 or so distinct CDR3 sequences; approximately 26% occur once, and the top ten carry 13%. This clonotype came up many times. From germline, CDR1 is SGHTA and CDR2 FQGTGA. With 5 bases clipped from V and 6 bases from J, the junction kept 10 bases outside the gene matches. The CDR3 extends over 16 amino acids. The sequence derives from a human donor in good health (CMV status not recorded). Some clones in this sample may be carry-over from other donors' samples. This chain uses TRBV7-3 with TRBJ2-2; 9 nucleotides align to TRBD1. The sequencing input was PBMCs. The CDR3 sequence: CASSRWGQGAPGELFF. The CDR3 nucleotides read TGTGCCAGCAGCCGCTGGGGACAGGGCGCGCCCGGGGAGCTGTTTTTT.